These 2 T cell receptor beta chains were sequenced from one sample in a study of T cells in Graves' hyperthyroidism and ophthalmopathy. RNA transcripts served as the template for amplifying TCR beta CDR3 regions. With the HTBI primer set, the TCR CDR3 went through a first round of RT-PCR. TCRdb redid the calling of the multiplex PCR reads with MiXCR, one entry per CDR3 protein. Of about 250,000 distinct CDR3 sequences detected, over 20% appear once; the ten largest clones hold under 40%. The sample comprised blood. All receptors come from a woman between 40 and 50 years old with Graves' ophthalmopathy.

The V call is TRBV12-3 or TRBV12-4, the J call TRBJ2-4, with D maybe TRBD2 (6 bases). Trimming took 6 bases from V and 2 from J, leaving 14 bases between them. There are 15 residues in the CDR3. The CDR3 sequence: CASRGFGGSKNIQYF. In DNA, the CDR3 is TGTGCCAGCAGAGGGTTTGGGGGGTCCAAAAACATTCAGTACTTC.

There are many counts of this clonotype. The CDR3 sequence is CAWSQGQEQYF. Written as DNA, the CDR3 is TGTGCCTGGAGTCAGGGTCAAGAGCAGTACTTC. The chain couples TRBV30 to TRBJ2-7, with D possibly matching TRBD1 (5 bases). The germline V gene encodes CDR1 GTSNPN and CDR2 SVGIG (reference sequence). V was shortened by 2 bases and J by 7 bases, with 9 bases between the two germline ends. The CDR3 has 11 residues. Supplemented by reference TRBV30 and TRBJ2-7, the full variable domain reads SQTIHQWPATLVQPVGSPLSLECTVEGTSNPNLYWYRQAAGRGLQLLFYSVGIGQISSEVPQNLSASRPQDRQFILSSKKLLLSDSGFYLCAWSQGQEQYFGPGTRLTVT.